The 16 T cell receptor beta chains below come from one sample, sequenced in a study of cytomegalovirus exposure and HLA in healthy donors. The primer mix had 60 Vbeta and 13 Jbeta primers. The protocol was immunoSEQ multiplex PCR, while the TCRdb copy is restricted to in-frame clones and leaves out a portion. The data hold under 110,000 clones, with around 80% observed a single time. The sequenced material came from PBMCs. All receptors come from a woman aged 50 to 60 in good health and CMV-seropositive.

The CDR3 sequence: CASSLGLSGGYTF. The DNA for the CDR3 is TGTGCCAGCAGTTTGGGCCTGTCTGGTGGCTACACCTTC. V and J are TRBV27 and TRBJ1-2; no clear D. Trimming shortened V by 3 bases and J by 7 bases, and 12 bases separated the two germline ends. Germline V gene data show CDR1 as MNHEY and CDR2 as SMNVEV (reference sequence). This CDR3 comprises 13 residues.

V and J are TRBV5-1 and TRBJ1-3; TRBD1 might be the D (5 bases). Germline V CDR1 and CDR2: SGHRS, YFSETQ. This CDR3 has 16 residues. Trimming removed 0 bases at V and 0 bases at J, with 10 bases between. The chain's CDR3 is CASSLVQGFSGNTIYF. CDR3 nucleotides: TGCGCCAGCAGCTTGGTGCAGGGTTTCTCTGGAAACACCATATATTTT.

The chain combines TRBV7-2 with TRBJ1-2; 10 bases are a match to TRBD1. V lost 1 base and J lost 8; bases outside the gene matches: 13. Germline CDR1 SGHTA, CDR2 FQGNSA. There are 17 residues in the CDR3. CDR3 DNA sequence: TGTGCCAGCAGCTTAGAAGGGGCGACAGGGGGCCTAACGGGCTACACCTTC. The encoded protein is CASSLEGATGGLTGYTF.

This clone was counted between two and nine times. This sequence joins TRBV27 and TRBJ1-6; the match to TRBD1 covers 8 bases. V trimming: 4 bases; J trimming: 9 bases; junction bases outside the gene matches: 8. The length of the CDR3 is 15 residues. Germline assignment: CDR1 MNHEY and CDR2 SMNVEV (reference sequence). In DNA, the CDR3 is TGTGCCAGCAGTTCTCTTGGACAGGGAAGTTCACCCCTCCACTTT. It translates to CASSSLGQGSSPLHF.

The rearrangement uses TRBV6-5 and TRBJ2-1, with 7 bases that match TRBD2. The V segment lost 4 bases and the J segment 10 bases; nucleotides outside the gene matches: 16. CDR3 length: 16 amino acids. Germline V gene lookup returns CDR1 MNHEY and CDR2 SVGAGI. CDR3 region: CASSFIPPGPGGEQFF. CDR3 nucleotides: TGTGCCAGCAGTTTCATCCCCCCCGGACCCGGGGGGGAGCAGTTCTTC.

The chain carries TRBV10-3 and TRBJ2-2; possible D gene TRBD2, 7 bases. V lost 7 bases to trimming and J lost 1 base, with 13 bases between them. In germline, CDR1 is ENHRY, CDR2 SYGVKD. The CDR3 is made up of 15 amino acids. This chain's CDR3 is CAINAGALNTGELFF. Written as DNA, the CDR3 is TGTGCCATCAATGCGGGGGCCCTGAACACCGGGGAGCTGTTTTTT.

This clone was recorded once. The chain has TRBV7-9 and TRBJ1-1; 9 bases map to TRBD1. The trim removed 3 bases at V and 6 bases at J, leaving 17 bases unmatched. Germline CDR1 SEHNR, CDR2 FQNEAQ (reference sequence). CDR3 length: 18 residues. This CDR3 reads CASSFPPGTGPRVAEAFF. Here the CDR3 DNA reads TGTGCCAGCAGCTTCCCACCCGGGACAGGGCCCAGAGTGGCTGAAGCTTTCTTT.

This clone was seen just once. The rearrangement links TRBV9 to TRBJ2-2, with 7 bases matching TRBD1. Germline assignment: CDR1 SGDLS and CDR2 YYNGEE. The CDR3 is 16 residues long. The junction had 8 bases not matched to a gene; V was cut back by 4 bases and J by 2 bases. The CDR3 DNA is TGTGCCAGCAGCTCCCGGACAGGACGTAACACCGGGGAGCTGTTTTTT. Translation: CASSSRTGRNTGELFF. The variable domain in full, completed from reference TRBV9 and TRBJ2-2, reads DSGVTQTPKHLITATGQRVTLRCSPRSGDLSVYWYQQSLDQGLQFLIQYYNGEERAKGNILERFSAQQFPDLHSELNLSSLELGDSALYFCASSSRTGRNTGELFFGEGSRLTVL.

The chain carries TRBV27 and TRBJ1-5; D unclear. The CDR3 is 14 amino acids. CDR1 and CDR2 from the germline V gene are MNHEY and SMNVEV (reference sequence). Trimming pared 1 base from V and 2 bases from J, leaving 6 bases between. CDR3 region: CASSLWGGNQPQHF. In DNA form, the CDR3 reads TGTGCCAGCAGTTTATGGGGAGGCAATCAGCCCCAGCATTTT.

The DNA for the CDR3 is TGTGCCAGCAGCTTAGCCGCCTTACAGGGCTACGAGCAGTACTTC. Its protein is CASSLAALQGYEQYF. The chain is built from TRBV7-2 and TRBJ2-7; D possibly corresponds to TRBD1 (6 bases). This CDR3 region has 15 residues. V dropped 0 bases and J dropped 3 bases, with 12 bases sitting between them. Germline V gene data show CDR1 as SGHTA and CDR2 as FQGNSA.

DNA of the CDR3: TGTGCCAGCAGCCCCTTTTCGAGCTCCTATAATTCACCCCTCCACTTT. Translated, it gives CASSPFSSSYNSPLHF. V gene TRBV2 combines with J gene TRBJ1-6; D call uncertain. This CDR3 is built from 16 residues. Germline CDR1 and CDR2: SNHLY and FYNNEI. V was clipped by 6 bases and J by 0 bases, with 12 bases between them.

The V and J genes are TRBV5-1 and TRBJ2-2; 8 bases match TRBD1. V lost 1 base, J lost 3 bases, and 2 bases stayed unmatched. This CDR3 contains 15 residues. Germline V gives CDR1 SGHRS, CDR2 YFSETQ. In DNA form, the CDR3 reads TGCGCCAGCAGCTTGTCACAGGGGGACACCGGGGAGCTGTTTTTT. Translated: CASSLSQGDTGELFF.

CDR3 residues: CASSAEDGRQPQHF. CDR3 coding DNA: TGTGCCAGCAGCGCCGAGGATGGGAGACAGCCCCAGCATTTT. The V and J genes are TRBV9 and TRBJ1-5; D is unresolved. Germline loops: CDR1 SGDLS, CDR2 YYNGEE. The germline V and J ends were trimmed by 3 bases and 7 bases, with 14 bases remaining between them. The length of the CDR3 is 14 residues.

The V gene is TRBV30, the J gene TRBJ2-7; 7 nucleotides line up with TRBD1. The V segment lost 5 bases and the J segment 1 base; nucleotides outside the gene matches: 5. Germline assignment: CDR1 GTSNPN and CDR2 SVGIG (reference sequence). The length of the CDR3 is 13 residues. CDR3 sequence: CAWDWTGSYEQYF. The CDR3 DNA reads as TGTGCCTGGGATTGGACAGGTTCCTACGAGCAGTACTTC.

This clone was seen a few times. The chain is built from TRBV6-5 and TRBJ1-1, with no clear D. The CDR3 has 14 residues. Germline-derived CDR1 and CDR2 are MNHEY and SVGAGI. V was pared by 0 bases and J by 5 bases, with 10 bases between. As DNA, the CDR3 is TGTGCCAGCAGTTACTCTGGTGTCGGGACTGAAGCTTTCTTT. Residues: CASSYSGVGTEAFF.

The chain is built from TRBV7-3 and TRBJ1-1; 8 bases match TRBD1. Germline V gene data show CDR1 as SGHTA and CDR2 as FQGTGA. Germline trimming cut 3 bases from V and 6 bases from J; bases unmatched to any gene: 6. This CDR3 region has 14 residues. The CDR3 loop is CASSLDRESAEAFF. The DNA of the CDR3 is TGTGCCAGCAGCTTGGACAGGGAGAGCGCTGAAGCTTTCTTT.